This TCR beta chain emerged from a study of blood T cell repertoires in COVID-19. About the study: Sample material is recorded as cDNA or gDNA derived from T cells, B-cell-depleted T cells, or PBMCs.

The germline V gene has CDR1 MNHEY and CDR2 SMNVEV (reference sequence). This CDR3 is built from 13 residues. The ends were cut back, 2 bases at V and 6 bases at J, with 11 bases in the middle. Some clones are missing from TCRdb's copy, which holds only in-frame ones; the method was immunoSEQ multiplex PCR. The sample shows hundreds of thousands of clones, roughly nine tenths of them seen only once. The study drew participants aged roughly 18 to 95 years from roughly 25 US areas. Cohorts were assigned according to the clinical history that participants reported. Donors of Cohort 3 who recovered were those that had two negative PCRs, clearance, or symptom resolution.

This chain connects TRBV27 to TRBJ2-7, with D perhaps TRBD2 (6 bases). The TCR was taken from a man younger than 35 who had recovered from COVID-19. The sequenced material came from PBMCs or T cells enriched from blood (not recorded which). DNA for the CDR3: TGTGCCAGCAGTTTACTCGGGACTCGCGAGCAGTACTTC. This encodes CASSLLGTREQYF.